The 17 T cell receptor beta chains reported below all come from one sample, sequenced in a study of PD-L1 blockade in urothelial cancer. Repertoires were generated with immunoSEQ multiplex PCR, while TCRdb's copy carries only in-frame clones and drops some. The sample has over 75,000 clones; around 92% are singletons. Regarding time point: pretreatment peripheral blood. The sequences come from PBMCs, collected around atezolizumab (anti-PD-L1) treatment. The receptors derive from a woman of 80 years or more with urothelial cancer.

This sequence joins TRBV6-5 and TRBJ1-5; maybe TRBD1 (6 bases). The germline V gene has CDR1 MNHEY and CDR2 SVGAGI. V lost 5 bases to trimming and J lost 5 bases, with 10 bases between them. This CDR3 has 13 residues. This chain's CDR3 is CASSRQVDQPQHF. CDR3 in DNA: TGTGCCAGCAGTAGACAGGTGGATCAGCCCCAGCATTTT.

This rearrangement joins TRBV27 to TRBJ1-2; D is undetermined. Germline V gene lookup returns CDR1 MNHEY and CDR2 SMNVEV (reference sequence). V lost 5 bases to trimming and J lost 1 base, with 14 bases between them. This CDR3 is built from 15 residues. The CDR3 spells CASSQRGTNNYGYTF. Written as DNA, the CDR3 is TGTGCCAGCAGTCAGCGGGGTACCAATAACTATGGCTACACCTTC.

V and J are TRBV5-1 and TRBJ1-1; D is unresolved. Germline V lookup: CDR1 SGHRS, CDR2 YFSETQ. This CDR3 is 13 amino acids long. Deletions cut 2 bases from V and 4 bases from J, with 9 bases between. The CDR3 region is CASSLSISTEAFF. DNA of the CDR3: TGCGCCAGCAGCTTAAGTATTAGCACTGAAGCTTTCTTT. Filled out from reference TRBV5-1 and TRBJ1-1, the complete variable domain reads KAGVTQTPRYLIKTRGQQVTLSCSPISGHRSVSWYQQTPGQGLQFLFEYFSETQRNKGNFPGRFSGRQFSNSRSEMNVSTLELGDSALYLCASSLSISTEAFFGQGTRLTVV.

The CDR3 DNA follows: TGTGCCAGCTCTACGACCGGGACAGGGAACACTGAAGCTTTCTTT. It is translated as CASSTTGTGNTEAFF. The J gene is TRBJ1-1, the V gene TRBV6-1; TRBD1 agrees at 8 bases. The germline V gene encodes CDR1 MNHNS and CDR2 SASEGT. The CDR3 is 15 residues long. J lost 1 base, V lost 8 bases, and 9 bases had no gene match.

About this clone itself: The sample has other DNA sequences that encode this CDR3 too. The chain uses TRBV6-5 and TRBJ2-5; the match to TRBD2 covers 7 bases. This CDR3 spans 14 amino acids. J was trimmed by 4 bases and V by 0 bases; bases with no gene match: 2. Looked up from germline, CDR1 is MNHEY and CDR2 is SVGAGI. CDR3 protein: CASSYSWGGETQYF. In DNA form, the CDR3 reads TGTGCCAGCAGTTACTCCTGGGGGGGAGAGACCCAGTACTTC.

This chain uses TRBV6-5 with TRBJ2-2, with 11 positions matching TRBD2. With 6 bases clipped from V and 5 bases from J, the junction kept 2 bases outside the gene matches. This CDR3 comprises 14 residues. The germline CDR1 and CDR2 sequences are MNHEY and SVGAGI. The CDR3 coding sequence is TGTGCCAGCAGGCTAGCGGGAGGTACCGGGGAGCTGTTTTTT. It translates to CASRLAGGTGELFF.

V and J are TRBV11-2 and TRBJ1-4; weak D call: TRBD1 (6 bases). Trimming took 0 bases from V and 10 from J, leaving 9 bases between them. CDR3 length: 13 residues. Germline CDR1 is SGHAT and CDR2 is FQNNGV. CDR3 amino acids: CASSLEGAGKLFF. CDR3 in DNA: TGTGCCAGCAGCTTAGAGGGGGCCGGAAAACTGTTTTTT.

Here the CDR3 reads CASSPIKFGGRTYEQYF. The CDR3 region has the DNA TGTGCCAGCAGTCCAATTAAATTTGGCGGGCGTACCTACGAGCAGTACTTC. V and J are TRBV28 and TRBJ2-7; tentative D call: TRBD2 (5 bases). This CDR3 comprises 17 residues. Trimming stripped 5 bases from V and 2 bases from J, with 22 bases between. The germline gives CDR1 MDHEN, CDR2 SYDVKM.

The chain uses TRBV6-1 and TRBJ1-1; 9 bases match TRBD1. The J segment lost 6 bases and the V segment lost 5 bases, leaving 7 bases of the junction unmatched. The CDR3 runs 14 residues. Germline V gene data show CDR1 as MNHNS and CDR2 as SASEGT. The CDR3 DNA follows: TGTGCCAGCAGTTCCCGGGACAGGGACTCTGAAGCTTTCTTT. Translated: CASSSRDRDSEAFF.

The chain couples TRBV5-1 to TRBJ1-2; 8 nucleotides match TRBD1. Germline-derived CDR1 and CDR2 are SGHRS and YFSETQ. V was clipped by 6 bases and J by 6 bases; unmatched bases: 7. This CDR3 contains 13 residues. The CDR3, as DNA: TGCGCCAGCACCTGGACAGGGCGGGATGGCTACACCTTC. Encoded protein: CASTWTGRDGYTF.

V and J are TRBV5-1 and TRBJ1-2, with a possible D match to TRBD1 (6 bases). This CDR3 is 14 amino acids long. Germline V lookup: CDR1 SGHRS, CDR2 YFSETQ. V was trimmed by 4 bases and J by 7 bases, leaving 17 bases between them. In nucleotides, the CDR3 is TGCGCCAGCAGCAGACAACAGGGAGGGGTTGGCTACACCTTC. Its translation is CASSRQQGGVGYTF.

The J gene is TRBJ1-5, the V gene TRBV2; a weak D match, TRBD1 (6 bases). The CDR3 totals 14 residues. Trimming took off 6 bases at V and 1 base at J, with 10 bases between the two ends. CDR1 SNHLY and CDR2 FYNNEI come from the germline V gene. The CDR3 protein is CASSNRVSNQPQHF. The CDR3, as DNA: TGTGCCAGCAGCAACAGGGTGAGCAATCAGCCCCAGCATTTT.

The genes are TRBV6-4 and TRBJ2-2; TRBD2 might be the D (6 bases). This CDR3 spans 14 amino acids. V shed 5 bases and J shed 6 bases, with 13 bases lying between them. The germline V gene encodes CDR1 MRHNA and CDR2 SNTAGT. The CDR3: CASSQREEAGELFF. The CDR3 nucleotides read TGTGCCAGCAGTCAAAGGGAGGAGGCCGGGGAGCTGTTTTTT.

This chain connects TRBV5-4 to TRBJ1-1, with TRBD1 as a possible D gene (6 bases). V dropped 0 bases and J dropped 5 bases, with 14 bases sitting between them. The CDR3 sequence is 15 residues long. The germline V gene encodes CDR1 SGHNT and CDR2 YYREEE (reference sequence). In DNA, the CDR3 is TGTGCCAGCAGCTTGGCCTTGGGGGCGCGAACTGAAGCTTTCTTT. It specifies CASSLALGARTEAFF.

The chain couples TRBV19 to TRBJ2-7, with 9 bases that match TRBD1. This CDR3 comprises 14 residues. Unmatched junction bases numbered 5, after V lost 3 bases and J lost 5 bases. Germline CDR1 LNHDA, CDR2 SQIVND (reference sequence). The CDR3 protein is CASSIGTGRNEQYF. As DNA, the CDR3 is TGTGCCAGTAGTATCGGGACAGGGAGGAACGAGCAGTACTTC.

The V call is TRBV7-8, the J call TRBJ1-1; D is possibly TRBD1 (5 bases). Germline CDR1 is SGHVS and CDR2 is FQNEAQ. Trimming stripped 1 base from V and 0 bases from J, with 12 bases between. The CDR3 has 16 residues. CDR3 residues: CASSLGRRGVNTEAFF. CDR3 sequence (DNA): TGTGCCAGCAGCTTAGGACGGAGGGGAGTGAACACTGAAGCTTTCTTT.

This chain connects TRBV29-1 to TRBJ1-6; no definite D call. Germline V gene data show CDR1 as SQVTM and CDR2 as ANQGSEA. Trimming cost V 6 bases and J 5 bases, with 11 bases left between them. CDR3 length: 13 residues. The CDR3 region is CSVKDSDNSPLHF. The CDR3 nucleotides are TGCAGCGTGAAGGACTCAGATAATTCACCCCTCCACTTT. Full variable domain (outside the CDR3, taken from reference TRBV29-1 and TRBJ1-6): SAVISQKPSRDICQRGTSLTIQCQVDSQVTMMFWYRQQPGQSLTLIATANQGSEATYESGFVIDKFPISRPNLTFSTLTVSNMSPEDSSIYLCSVKDSDNSPLHFGNGTRLTVT.